These 23 T cell receptor beta chains were sequenced from one sample in a study of T cell changes during pregnancy in multiple sclerosis. Sequencing was performed with immunoSEQ multiplex PCR; in TCRdb, only in-frame clones are kept and a portion is missing. The sample lists approximately 23,000 clones; roughly 89% were seen once. The sample in question was CD4+ T cells from peripheral blood mononuclear cells, obtained in the third trimester of pregnancy. All receptors derive from a female donor in good health, enrolled as a control in a pregnancy study.

Comment on this clone: Other DNA sequences from this sample encode an identical CDR3 as well. The V call is TRBV5-8, the J call TRBJ2-7; perhaps TRBD2 as D (6 bases). The germline gives CDR1 SGHTS, CDR2 YDEGEE. The CDR3 extends over 14 amino acids. V gave up 7 bases and J gave up 2 bases, with 16 bases separating them. In DNA, the CDR3 is TGTGCCAGCCGGTTAACGGGAGCTACCTACGAGCAGTACTTC. Translating gives CASRLTGATYEQYF.

V is TRBV7-9 and J is TRBJ1-6; 7 positions agree with TRBD1. CDR1 and CDR2 from the germline V gene are SEHNR and FQNEAQ (reference sequence). Trimming removed 2 bases from V and 8 bases from J; junction bases left unmatched: 3. The CDR3 has 14 residues. CDR3 DNA: TGTGCCAGCAGCTTAACGCAGGGGGATTCACCCCTCCACTTT. Protein product: CASSLTQGDSPLHF. Full variable domain (missing parts from reference TRBV7-9 and TRBJ1-6): DTGVSQNPRHKITKRGQNVTFRCDPISEHNRLYWYRQTLGQGPEFLTYFQNEAQLEKSRLLSDRFSAERPKGSFSTLEIQRTEQGDSAMYLCASSLTQGDSPLHFGNGTRLTVT.

The chain uses TRBV19 and TRBJ2-2, with 8 positions matching TRBD1. The CDR3 runs 15 residues. Germline lookup yields CDR1 LNHDA and CDR2 SQIVND (reference sequence). Trimming cost V 4 bases and J 2 bases; bases outside gene matches: 3. Here the CDR3 reads CASSSGQGNTGELFF. The CDR3 DNA sequence: TGTGCCAGTAGTAGCGGACAGGGTAACACCGGGGAGCTGTTTTTT.

The rearrangement joins TRBV4-1 to TRBJ2-7, with D perhaps TRBD1 (6 bases). The germline V gene has CDR1 MGHRA and CDR2 YSYEKL. Trimming shortened V by 4 bases and J by 7 bases, and 26 bases separated the two germline ends. The CDR3 loop spans 17 amino acids. The CDR3 reads CASSPSIPPGAYGEQYF. CDR3 coding DNA: TGCGCCAGCAGCCCAAGTATACCCCCAGGGGCGTACGGAGAGCAGTACTTC.

The V gene is TRBV6-5, the J gene TRBJ1-2; possible D gene TRBD1, 6 bases. Germline lookup yields CDR1 MNHEY and CDR2 SVGAGI. CDR3 length: 15 amino acids. Trimming left V 5 bases short and J 7 bases short, with 20 bases between. This CDR3 is CASSHLLGAQGGYTF. In DNA form, the CDR3 reads TGTGCCAGCAGTCACTTGCTGGGGGCGCAGGGTGGCTACACCTTC.

The chain joins TRBV7-2 to TRBJ2-5, with 7 nucleotides matching TRBD2. The V segment lost 5 bases and the J segment 3 bases; nucleotides outside the gene matches: 9. CDR1 is SGHTA, CDR2 FQGNSA, per germline. CDR3 length: 15 amino acids. Written as DNA, the CDR3 is TGTGCCAGCAGCGACAGAGGGAGGGTAGAAGAGACCCAGTACTTC. It codes for CASSDRGRVEETQYF.

The genes are TRBV2 and TRBJ1-6, with D maybe TRBD1 (5 bases). Germline CDR1 is SNHLY and CDR2 is FYNNEI. This CDR3 region has 14 residues. The V gene lost 6 bases and the J gene lost 7 bases, with 13 bases spanning the gap. The DNA of the CDR3 is TGTGCCAGCAGCAGGAGGGACGGGAATTCACCCCTCCACTTT. It yields the protein CASSRRDGNSPLHF.

The chain is built from TRBV28 and TRBJ1-2; maybe TRBD1 (5 bases). The CDR3 extends over 14 amino acids. V gave up 2 bases and J gave up 0 bases, with 7 bases separating them. The germline gives CDR1 MDHEN, CDR2 SYDVKM. Written as DNA, the CDR3 is TGTGCCAGCAGTTTAACAGGAGCTAACTATGGCTACACCTTC. This codes for CASSLTGANYGYTF.

The CDR3 DNA is TGTGCCAGCAGTTACGGGGAGACCCAGTACTTC. Translation: CASSYGETQYF. V and J are TRBV5-6 and TRBJ2-5; D remains unclear. Germline V gene sequence: CDR1 SGHDT, CDR2 YYEEEE. There are 11 residues in the CDR3. Trimming took 5 bases from V and 5 from J, leaving 7 bases between them.

CDR3 sequence: CATSRFRDGGENIQYF. Here the CDR3 DNA reads TGTGCCACCAGCAGATTCAGGGACGGGGGTGAAAACATTCAGTACTTC. The rearrangement joins TRBV15 to TRBJ2-4; perhaps TRBD2 as D (6 bases). The CDR3 runs 16 residues. Trimming left V 2 bases short and J 5 bases short, with 16 bases between. In germline, CDR1 is LNHNV, CDR2 YYDKDF (reference sequence).

The sample holds a few counts of this clone. The chain couples TRBV28 to TRBJ2-1; TRBD2 matches 14 bases. This CDR3 contains 18 residues. Per the germline V gene, CDR1 is MDHEN and CDR2 is SYDVKM. The V segment lost 4 bases and the J segment 0 bases; nucleotides outside the gene matches: 5. CDR3 protein: CASSWTSGRPSSYNEQFF. The CDR3 DNA is TGTGCCAGCAGTTGGACTAGCGGGAGGCCCAGCTCCTACAATGAGCAGTTCTTC.

The chain employs TRBV11-2 and TRBJ2-7; 8 nucleotides match TRBD2. After removal of 7 bases from V and 6 bases from J, the junction contained 8 bases not matched to a gene. Per the germline V gene, CDR1 is SGHAT and CDR2 is FQNNGV. The CDR3 extends over 13 amino acids. CDR3: CASTDFREGEQYF. In nucleotides, the CDR3 is TGTGCCAGCACCGACTTCCGGGAGGGCGAGCAGTACTTC.

The chain joins TRBV7-8 to TRBJ2-5, with 12 positions matching TRBD2. The CDR3 runs 18 residues. Losses at the gene ends were 5 bases for V and 5 bases for J; bases not matched to a gene: 15. CDR1 is SGHVS and CDR2 is FQNEAQ in the germline V gene. This chain's CDR3 is CASSEGAASGRAKETQYF. CDR3 bases: TGTGCCAGCAGCGAAGGGGCCGCTAGCGGGAGGGCTAAGGAGACCCAGTACTTC.

The gene calls are TRBV28 and TRBJ2-2; 13 bases line up with TRBD2. Trimming removed 6 bases from V and 5 bases from J; junction bases left unmatched: 18. There are 20 residues in the CDR3. Per germline, CDR1 MDHEN and CDR2 SYDVKM. The CDR3, as DNA: TGTGCCAGCAGGATCTTCCCCGGACTAGCGGGGGCCCCGGGGACCGGGGAGCTGTTTTTT. Protein product: CASRIFPGLAGAPGTGELFF.

V usage is TRBV28 and J usage is TRBJ2-5, with D possibly being TRBD2 (6 bases). The V end lost 4 bases, the J end lost 4 bases, and 13 bases lay between the germline ends. The germline V gene has CDR1 MDHEN and CDR2 SYDVKM. This CDR3 comprises 14 residues. CDR3 in amino acids: CASSSTRRAETQYF. In DNA, the CDR3 is TGTGCCAGCAGTTCGACAAGGAGGGCAGAGACCCAGTACTTC. Based on the CDR3 plus reference TRBV28 and TRBJ2-5, the full variable domain is DVKVTQSSRYLVKRTGEKVFLECVQDMDHENMFWYRQDPGLGLRLIYFSYDVKMKEKGDIPEGYSVSREKKERFSLILESASTNQTSMYLCASSSTRRAETQYFGPGTRLLVL.

The V and J genes are TRBV29-1 and TRBJ2-7; D gene uncertain. This CDR3 comprises 10 residues. The V gene's germline CDR1 is SQVTM and CDR2 ANQGSEA. Trimming took off 5 bases at V and 3 bases at J, with 5 bases between the two ends. The CDR3 DNA sequence: TGCAGCGTTCCCCACTACGAGCAGTACTTC. Translation gives CSVPHYEQYF.

The chain carries TRBV4-2 and TRBJ1-1, with D unresolved. Deletions cut 0 bases from V and 6 bases from J, with 17 bases between. CDR1 LGHNA and CDR2 YNFKEQ come from the germline V gene. CDR3 length: 16 residues. Here the CDR3 DNA reads TGTGCCAGCAGCCAAGATAGAATTGAGGGAATCCCTGAAGCTTTCTTT. The encoded protein is CASSQDRIEGIPEAFF.

The chain joins TRBV5-4 to TRBJ2-1; D perhaps matches TRBD2 (6 bases). Germline values: CDR1 SGHNT, CDR2 YYREEE (reference sequence). The CDR3 sequence is 17 residues long. The V end was cut by 4 bases, the J end by 0 bases, with 17 bases between. The CDR3 coding sequence is TGTGCCAGCAGCCTCGGGGGTACTCTAAACTCCTACAATGAGCAGTTCTTC. Its translation is CASSLGGTLNSYNEQFF.

V is TRBV9 and J is TRBJ2-1, with 11 bases that match TRBD2. This CDR3 is built from 18 residues. V lost 4 bases, J lost 0 bases, and 9 bases stayed unmatched. Per germline, CDR1 SGDLS and CDR2 YYNGEE. CDR3 region: CASSPGTSGYSSYNEQFF. The CDR3 DNA follows: TGTGCCAGCAGCCCCGGGACTAGCGGTTATAGCTCCTACAATGAGCAGTTCTTC.

This chain connects TRBV6-6 to TRBJ2-5; 10 bases line up with TRBD1. Germline trimming cut 6 bases from V and 3 bases from J; bases unmatched to any gene: 4. The CDR3 is made up of 14 amino acids. In germline, CDR1 is MNHNY, CDR2 SVGAGI (reference sequence). CDR3 sequence: CASRTGTGEETQYF. The CDR3 DNA sequence: TGTGCCAGCAGAACCGGGACAGGGGAAGAGACCCAGTACTTC.

The rearrangement uses TRBV6-5 and TRBJ2-1, with TRBD2 matching 9 bases. The CDR3 length is 15 residues. CDR1 is MNHEY and CDR2 is SVGAGI in the germline V gene. The V segment lost 2 bases and the J segment 5 bases; nucleotides outside the gene matches: 4. The CDR3 loop is CASSYKVAGDNEQFF. The CDR3 DNA reads as TGTGCCAGCAGTTACAAGGTAGCGGGGGACAATGAGCAGTTCTTC.

The rearrangement links TRBV7-2 to TRBJ2-3; TRBD2 aligns across 14 bases. The CDR3 consists of 15 residues. The trim removed 5 bases at V and 5 bases at J, leaving 3 bases unmatched. From germline, CDR1 is SGHTA and CDR2 FQGNSA. CDR3 DNA sequence: TGTGCCAGCAGCGCGGGACTAGCGGGAGTAGATACGCAGTATTTT. Its translation: CASSAGLAGVDTQYF. The whole variable domain, filled in from reference TRBV7-2 and TRBJ2-3, reads GAGVSQSPSNKVTEKGKDVELRCDPISGHTALYWYRQSLGQGLEFLIYFQGNSAPDKSGLPSDRFSAERTGGSVSTLTIQRTQQEDSAVYLCASSAGLAGVDTQYFGPGTRLTVL.

V usage is TRBV11-2 and J usage is TRBJ1-1; perhaps TRBD1 as D (6 bases). CDR3 length: 14 amino acids. Germline loops: CDR1 SGHAT, CDR2 FQNNGV. V was shortened by 5 bases and J by 6 bases, with 16 bases between the two germline ends. In nucleotides, the CDR3 is TGTGCCAGCAGCCCGATCACAGGGCACCCTGAAGCTTTCTTT. This translates into CASSPITGHPEAFF.